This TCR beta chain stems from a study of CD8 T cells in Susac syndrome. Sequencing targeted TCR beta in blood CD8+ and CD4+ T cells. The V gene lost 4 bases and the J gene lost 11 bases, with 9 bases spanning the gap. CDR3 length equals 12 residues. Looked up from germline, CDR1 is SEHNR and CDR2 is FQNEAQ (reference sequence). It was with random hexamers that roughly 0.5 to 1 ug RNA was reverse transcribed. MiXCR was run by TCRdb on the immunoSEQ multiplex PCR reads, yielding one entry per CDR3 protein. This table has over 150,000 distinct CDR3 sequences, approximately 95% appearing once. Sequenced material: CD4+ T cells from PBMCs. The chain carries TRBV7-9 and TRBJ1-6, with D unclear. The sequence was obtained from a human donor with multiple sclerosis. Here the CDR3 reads CASSSLQTPLHF. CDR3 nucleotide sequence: TGTGCCAGCAGCTCACTCCAGACACCCCTCCACTTT. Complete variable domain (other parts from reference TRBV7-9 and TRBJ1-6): DTGVSQNPRHKITKRGQNVTFRCDPISEHNRLYWYRQTLGQGPEFLTYFQNEAQLEKSRLLSDRFSAERPKGSFSTLEIQRTEQGDSAMYLCASSSLQTPLHFGNGTRLTVT.